Following are 20 T cell receptor beta chains from one sample sequenced in a study of CD8 T cells in Susac syndrome (dated by TCRdb to the late 2010s). Library prep was done by the immunoSEQ multiplex PCR assay. RNA was extracted with the RNeasy kit and roughly 0.5 to 1 ug was reverse transcribed using random hexamers. In TCRdb, the public reads were trimmed at Q25 with fastp and aligned with MiXCR, with productive beta chains retained. Rows with a matching CDR3 protein are joined into one entry that keeps the most common DNA and genes. This sample has under 90,000 distinct CDR3 sequences in its table, and 90% to 95% of those were observed once. More than 0.5% of the sample is taken by the ten largest. The sequencing input was CD4+ T cells from PBMCs. The source of these receptors is a human donor with Susac syndrome.

The rearrangement uses TRBV2 and TRBJ2-5; 8 bases map to TRBD2. V gave up 7 bases and J gave up 1 base; unmatched junction bases: 8. The CDR3 contains 15 residues. The germline V gene has CDR1 SNHLY and CDR2 FYNNEI. CDR3 coding DNA: TGTGCCAGCAAAGGAGCGGGGGTTCCCCAAGAGACCCAGTACTTC. This gives the protein CASKGAGVPQETQYF.

V gene TRBV3-1 combines with J gene TRBJ2-4; D may be TRBD1 (5 bases). Germline V gives CDR1 LGHDT, CDR2 YNNKEL (reference sequence). Between the trimmed V and J ends, which lost 0 bases and 0 bases, there was a span of 21 bases. The CDR3 is 20 amino acids. The CDR3, as DNA: TGTGCCAGCAGCCAAGATCTACCAGGGCAGACCAAGATAGCCAAAAACATTCAGTACTTC. This gives the protein CASSQDLPGQTKIAKNIQYF.

The chain employs TRBV6-2 or TRBV6-3 and TRBJ2-1; 8 nucleotides align to TRBD1. V dropped 8 bases and J dropped 0; count of bases not matched to a gene: 12. The CDR3 is 17 residues long. The germline V gene encodes CDR1 MNHEY and CDR2 SVGEGT. CDR3 sequence: CASGDRSFIYSYNEQFF. Here the CDR3 DNA reads TGTGCCAGCGGGGACAGGTCTTTCATTTACTCCTACAATGAGCAGTTCTTC.

This chain uses TRBV15 with TRBJ1-2, with D perhaps TRBD1 (6 bases). From germline, CDR1 is LNHNV and CDR2 YYDKDF (reference sequence). The CDR3 runs 17 residues. Trimming took 7 bases from V and 1 from J, leaving 22 bases between them. The CDR3 DNA sequence: TGTGCCACCAAGAAACGAGGACGGACAGAAGATAACTATGGCTACACCTTC. Protein: CATKKRGRTEDNYGYTF.

CDR3: CAWTFGHLGSGNTIYF. CDR3 DNA: TGTGCCTGGACATTCGGACACCTCGGCTCTGGAAACACCATATATTTT. The J gene is TRBJ1-3, the V gene TRBV30; D possibly corresponds to TRBD1 (5 bases). The CDR3 totals 16 residues. Germline assignment: CDR1 GTSNPN and CDR2 SVGIG (reference sequence). V lost 4 bases, J lost 0 bases, and 16 bases lay in between.

The genes are TRBV5-8 and TRBJ2-1; 7 positions match TRBD1. Germline V gives CDR1 SGHTS, CDR2 YDEGEE. With 3 bases clipped from V and 2 bases from J, the junction kept 11 bases outside the gene matches. The length of the CDR3 is 17 residues. The CDR3 region has the DNA TGTGCCAGCAGCTACACCCTACAGGGGTTCACCTACAATGAGCAGTTCTTC. It yields the protein CASSYTLQGFTYNEQFF.

The chain recombines TRBV27 with TRBJ1-2, with TRBD1 matching 9 bases. Germline V gene sequence: CDR1 MNHEY, CDR2 SMNVEV (reference sequence). The CDR3 covers 12 residues. With V trimmed by 10 bases and J by 10 bases, 10 bases remained unmatched. CDR3 sequence: CAIPQGARTYTF. The CDR3 DNA reads as TGTGCCATTCCACAGGGGGCGCGGACCTACACCTTC.

This clonotype showed up just once. This chain links TRBV4-2 with TRBJ2-1; D remains unclear. The CDR3 covers 13 residues. Trimming shortened V by 0 bases and J by 9 bases, and 9 bases separated the two germline ends. CDR1 and CDR2 from the germline V gene are LGHNA and YNFKEQ. The CDR3 nucleotides read TGTGCCAGCAGCCAAGATCTGGATAGTGAGCAGTTCTTC. Protein sequence: CASSQDLDSEQFF.

This clonotype was recorded only once. V is TRBV7-9 and J is TRBJ1-6; TRBD1 might be the D (5 bases). There are 15 residues in the CDR3. V dropped 2 bases and J dropped 7 bases, with 12 bases sitting between them. Germline V gene sequence: CDR1 SEHNR, CDR2 FQNEAQ (reference sequence). The CDR3 loop is CASSLSGAHNSPLHF. As DNA, the CDR3 is TGTGCCAGCAGCTTATCCGGGGCCCACAATTCACCCCTCCACTTT.

This chain connects TRBV7-2 to TRBJ2-2; 12 nucleotides line up with TRBD2. The V and J ends lost 1 base and 1 base, in that order; junction bases with no gene match: 4. The CDR3 has 18 residues. In germline, CDR1 is SGHTA, CDR2 FQGNSA. The CDR3 is CASSLGLAGVVNTGELFF. The CDR3 bases are TGTGCCAGCAGCTTAGGACTAGCGGGAGTTGTGAACACCGGGGAGCTGTTTTTT.

V is TRBV7-9 and J is TRBJ1-1, with D unresolved. The CDR3 runs 11 residues. V was trimmed by 0 bases and J by 8 bases, leaving 4 bases between them. Germline V gives CDR1 SEHNR, CDR2 FQNEAQ (reference sequence). CDR3 loop: CASSLAGEAFF. Written as DNA, the CDR3 is TGTGCCAGCAGCTTAGCAGGGGAAGCTTTCTTT.

The rearrangement joins TRBV30 to TRBJ1-5, with D unresolved. The CDR3 covers 17 residues. V lost 0 bases, J lost 0 bases, and 15 bases lay in between. Germline V gene data show CDR1 as GTSNPN and CDR2 as SVGIG (reference sequence). The CDR3 reads CAWSVRKDFYSNQPQHF. The CDR3 coding sequence is TGTGCCTGGAGTGTAAGGAAGGATTTCTATAGCAATCAGCCCCAGCATTTT.

The J gene is TRBJ2-7, the V gene TRBV30; D unclear. CDR1 GTSNPN and CDR2 SVGIG come from the germline V gene (reference sequence). The length of the CDR3 is 11 residues. V lost 7 bases to trimming and J lost 11 bases, with 18 bases between them. This CDR3 reads CASIETTREYF. In DNA form, the CDR3 reads TGTGCCTCTATCGAGACAACAAGGGAGTACTTC.

This clonotype is a singleton in its sample. The chain is built from TRBV28 and TRBJ1-5; D might be TRBD1 (5 bases). This CDR3 is 12 amino acids long. Between the trimmed V and J ends, which lost 6 bases and 7 bases, there was a span of 10 bases. CDR1 MDHEN and CDR2 SYDVKM come from the germline V gene. CDR3 sequence: CASRPQGQPQHF. The CDR3 DNA reads as TGTGCCAGCAGACCTCAGGGCCAGCCCCAGCATTTT.

A single count supports this clonotype. The CDR3 nucleotides are TGCAGTGCTAGTGGGCGTAGCTCCTACAATGAGCAGTTCTTC. Translated, it gives CSASGRSSYNEQFF. The chain combines TRBV20-1 with TRBJ2-1, with D unresolved. CDR1 DFQATT and CDR2 SNEGSKA come from the germline V gene (reference sequence). The CDR3 contains 14 residues. V was pared by 3 bases and J by 0 bases, with 9 bases between.

The chain recombines TRBV19 with TRBJ2-1; 10 bases align to TRBD2. This CDR3 is built from 16 residues. J was trimmed by 9 bases and V by 4 bases; bases with no gene match: 12. Germline loops: CDR1 LNHDA, CDR2 SQIVND (reference sequence). CDR3 protein: CASSRLAGDWMGEQFF. CDR3 in DNA: TGTGCCAGTAGTAGGCTAGCGGGAGACTGGATGGGTGAGCAGTTCTTC.

This chain links TRBV6-2 or TRBV6-3 with TRBJ1-5; D is uncertain. Germline V gene sequence: CDR1 MNHEY, CDR2 SVGEGT. The CDR3 length is 13 residues. Trimming cost V 6 bases and J 6 bases, with 12 bases left between them. For the CDR3, the DNA is TGTGCCAGCAGGTTCCGACTGGGTCAGCCCCAGCATTTT. This codes for CASRFRLGQPQHF.

The CDR3 loop is CSARVRLAGGPGEQFF. The CDR3 DNA sequence: TGCAGTGCTAGGGTCCGACTAGCGGGGGGGCCCGGTGAGCAGTTCTTC. The genes are TRBV20-1 and TRBJ2-1; TRBD2 matches 14 bases. Germline loops: CDR1 DFQATT, CDR2 SNEGSKA (reference sequence). The CDR3 length is 16 residues. Germline trimming cut 3 bases from V and 9 bases from J; bases unmatched to any gene: 10.

The chain has TRBV10-3 and TRBJ1-2; D uncertain. This CDR3 contains 11 residues. Germline V gives CDR1 ENHRY, CDR2 SYGVKD. V was shortened by 5 bases and J by 8 bases, with 9 bases between the two germline ends. This chain's CDR3 is CAISQILGYTF. CDR3 nucleotides: TGTGCCATCAGTCAGATCCTGGGCTACACCTTC.

The chain joins TRBV20-1 to TRBJ1-1, with 7 bases lining up with TRBD1. Germline V gives CDR1 DFQATT, CDR2 SNEGSKA (reference sequence). The J segment lost 10 bases and the V segment lost 6 bases, leaving 14 bases of the junction unmatched. This CDR3 has 13 amino acids. Written as DNA, the CDR3 is TGCAGTGCCGGGGACAGTACCAGTTCCGGAGCTTTCTTT. Its translation: CSAGDSTSSGAFF.